This T cell receptor (beta chain) was found in a study of blood T cells in healthy people across ages. For the second PCR, which ran for about 7 to 11 cycles, a sample-barcoded 5' primer and a J-beta primer mix were used. TCRdb reprocessed the 5' RACE reads via MiXCR and lists one record per CDR3 protein. The sample includes hundreds of thousands of distinct CDR3 sequences, roughly 56% seen only once; the top ten take more than 25%. No fewer than 5 micrograms of total RNA were isolated from every sample. The sequenced sample consisted of blood. The receptor was isolated from a man aged 35 to 55 in good health.

Written as DNA, the CDR3 is TGTGCCAGCGGGGCTAGCGGGAGCTACGAGCAGTACTTC. Translation: CASGASGSYEQYF. This rearrangement joins TRBV12-3 or TRBV12-4 to TRBJ2-7; TRBD2 agrees at 10 bases. This CDR3 region has 13 residues. Germline trimming cut 8 bases from V and 3 bases from J; bases unmatched to any gene: 4.